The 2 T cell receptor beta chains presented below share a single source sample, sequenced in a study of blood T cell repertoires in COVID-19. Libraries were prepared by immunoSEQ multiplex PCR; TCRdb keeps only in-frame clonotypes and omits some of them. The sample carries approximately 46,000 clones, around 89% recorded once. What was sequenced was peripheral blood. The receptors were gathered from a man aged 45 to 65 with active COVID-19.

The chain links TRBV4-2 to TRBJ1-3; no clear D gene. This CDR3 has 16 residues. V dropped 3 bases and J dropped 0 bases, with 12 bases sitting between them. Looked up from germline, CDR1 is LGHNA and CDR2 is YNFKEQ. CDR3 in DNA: TGTGCCAGCAGCCATCACGACGGGAGCTCTGGAAACACCATATATTTT. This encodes CASSHHDGSSGNTIYF.

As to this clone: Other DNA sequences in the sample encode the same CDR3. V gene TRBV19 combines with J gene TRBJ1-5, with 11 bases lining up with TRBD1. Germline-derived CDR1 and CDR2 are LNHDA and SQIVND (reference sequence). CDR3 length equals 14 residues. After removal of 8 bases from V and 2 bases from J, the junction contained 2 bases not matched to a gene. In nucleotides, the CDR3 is TGTGCCAGTCGGACAGGGGGCCGCAATCAGCCCCAGCATTTT. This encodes CASRTGGRNQPQHF. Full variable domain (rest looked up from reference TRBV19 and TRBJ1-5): DGGITQSPKYLFRKEGQNVTLSCEQNLNHDAMYWYRQDPGQGLRLIYYSQIVNDFQKGDIAEGYSVSREKKESFPLTVTSAQKNPTAFYLCASRTGGRNQPQHFGDGTRLSIL.